A single sample is the source of the 32 T cell receptor beta chains below, sequenced in a study of T cell repertoires in cytomegalovirus infection. What these receptors recognize is not known. One entry per CDR3 protein, called by TCRdb with MiXCR from the reads. The data show some 800,000 distinct CDR3 sequences, approximately 30% seen once. This material consisted of cultured CD8+ T cells from PBMCs, taken from culture after CMV antigen stimulation. The receptors originated from a human donor in good health (CMV status not recorded). Some clones in this sample may be carry-over from other donors' samples.

The chain combines TRBV11-2 with TRBJ2-1, with 9 bases that match TRBD1. After removal of 5 bases from V and 4 bases from J, the junction contained 12 bases not matched to a gene. This CDR3 spans 17 amino acids. Germline V lookup: CDR1 SGHAT, CDR2 FQNNGV. The CDR3 region has the DNA TGTGCCAGCAGCGGAGAAAACAGGGGGCGTAGGTACAATGAGCAGTTCTTC. This sequence encodes CASSGENRGRRYNEQFF.

This clonotype was detected a few times. The V and J genes are TRBV5-4 and TRBJ1-2; no clear D. Deletions cut 7 bases from V and 4 bases from J, with 17 bases between. The CDR3 totals 14 residues. The germline V gene has CDR1 SGHNT and CDR2 YYREEE (reference sequence). This chain's CDR3 is CASGPWSPSYGYTF. DNA for the CDR3: TGTGCCAGCGGGCCCTGGAGCCCATCCTATGGCTACACCTTC.

Points on this clonotype: One end of the junction varies from germline; a read error may be responsible. The chain is built from TRBV5-4 and TRBJ2-1, with 16 bases matching TRBD2. Germline CDR1 is SGHNT and CDR2 is YYREEE (reference sequence). The CDR3 is 18 residues long. The CDR3 DNA reads as TGTGCCAGCAGCGGGACTAGCGGGGGGGCGAGCTCCTACAATGAGCAGCTCTTC. It yields the protein CASSGTSGGASSYNEQLF.

This chain links TRBV9 with TRBJ2-5, with D possibly being TRBD2 (6 bases). V was trimmed by 0 bases and J by 3 bases, leaving 12 bases between them. CDR1 and CDR2 (germline): SGDLS, YYNGEE. This CDR3 has 15 residues. The CDR3 coding sequence is TGTGCCAGCAGCGTAGGCCGGGGGAATAAAGAGACCCAGTACTTC. Its translation: CASSVGRGNKETQYF. The whole variable domain, filled in from reference TRBV9 and TRBJ2-5, reads DSGVTQTPKHLITATGQRVTLRCSPRSGDLSVYWYQQSLDQGLQFLIQYYNGEERAKGNILERFSAQQFPDLHSELNLSSLELGDSALYFCASSVGRGNKETQYFGPGTRLLVL.

In regard to this clonotype: With a much larger clone just one base away, this may be a read error. The chain employs TRBV7-4 and TRBJ1-1; possibly TRBD1 for D (6 bases). Trimming stripped 5 bases from V and 6 bases from J, with 13 bases between. The CDR3 is 13 residues long. CDR1 is SGHVT and CDR2 is SQSDAQ in the germline V gene. Here the CDR3 reads CASSQGIYSEAFF. CDR3 sequence (DNA): TGTGCCAGCAGCCAGGGGATATACTCTGAAGCTTTCTTT. The entire variable domain, with the rest obtained from reference TRBV7-4 and TRBJ1-1, is as follows: GAGVSQSPRYKVAKRGRDVALRCDSISGHVTLYWYRQTLGQGSEVLTYSQSDAQRDKSGRPSGRFSAERPERSVSTLKIQRTEQGDSAVYLCASSQGIYSEAFFGQGTRLTVV.

The chain carries TRBV6-6 and TRBJ1-2, with 10 bases identical to TRBD1. The CDR3 length is 15 residues. V lost 6 bases and J lost 6; bases outside the gene matches: 10. Looked up from germline, CDR1 is MNHNY and CDR2 is SVGAGI (reference sequence). The CDR3 is CASRLPGQGKNGYTF. The CDR3 bases are TGTGCCAGCAGACTACCGGGACAGGGGAAGAATGGCTACACCTTC.

The chain combines TRBV27 with TRBJ1-1, with TRBD1 as a possible D gene (6 bases). From germline, CDR1 is MNHEY and CDR2 SMNVEV (reference sequence). This CDR3 region has 14 residues. V dropped 7 bases and J dropped 4 bases, with 16 bases sitting between them. The CDR3 loop reads CASTPGGLSTEAFF. The CDR3 DNA follows: TGTGCCAGCACCCCCGGGGGGCTGAGCACTGAAGCTTTCTTT.

This clonotype has a handful of counts. The chain carries TRBV7-6 and TRBJ2-7; 8 positions match TRBD1. There are 15 residues in the CDR3. After removal of 6 bases from V and 1 base from J, the junction contained 8 bases not matched to a gene. CDR1 SGHVS and CDR2 FNYEAQ come from the germline V gene. The CDR3 loop is CASSHPGQESYEQYF. The DNA of the CDR3 is TGTGCCAGCAGTCATCCGGGACAGGAGTCCTACGAGCAGTACTTC. Supplemented by reference TRBV7-6 and TRBJ2-7, the full variable domain reads GAGVSQSPRYKVTKRGQDVALRCDPISGHVSLYWYRQALGQGPEFLTYFNYEAQQDKSGLPNDRFSAERPEGSISTLTIQRTEQRDSAMYRCASSHPGQESYEQYFGPGTRLTVT.

The V gene is TRBV7-9, the J gene TRBJ2-5; D is perhaps TRBD2 (6 bases). Trimming took 3 bases from V and 4 from J, leaving 18 bases between them. Germline CDR1 reads SEHNR; CDR2 reads FQNEAQ (reference sequence). The CDR3 has 16 amino acids. The CDR3 region is CASSFRGSEVGETQYF. Written as DNA, the CDR3 is TGTGCCAGCAGCTTCCGGGGGTCCGAGGTGGGAGAGACCCAGTACTTC. Supplemented by reference TRBV7-9 and TRBJ2-5, the full variable domain reads DTGVSQNPRHKITKRGQNVTFRCDPISEHNRLYWYRQTLGQGPEFLTYFQNEAQLEKSRLLSDRFSAERPKGSFSTLEIQRTEQGDSAMYLCASSFRGSEVGETQYFGPGTRLLVL.

The chain employs TRBV9 and TRBJ2-3; 12 nucleotides match TRBD2. CDR3 length equals 17 residues. Germline CDR1 and CDR2: SGDLS and YYNGEE. The trim removed 4 bases at V and 5 bases at J, leaving 11 bases unmatched. CDR3 protein: CASSPFLAGGPIDTQYF. The CDR3 region has the DNA TGTGCCAGCAGCCCTTTCCTAGCGGGGGGGCCAATAGATACGCAGTATTTT. The complete variable domain, with remaining parts taken from reference TRBV9 and TRBJ2-3, reads DSGVTQTPKHLITATGQRVTLRCSPRSGDLSVYWYQQSLDQGLQFLIQYYNGEERAKGNILERFSAQQFPDLHSELNLSSLELGDSALYFCASSPFLAGGPIDTQYFGPGTRLTVL.

This rearrangement joins TRBV10-3 to TRBJ2-7, with D maybe TRBD1 (6 bases). V lost 9 bases, J lost 2 bases, and 14 bases lay in between. The CDR3 covers 13 residues. From germline, CDR1 is ENHRY and CDR2 SYGVKD. The CDR3, as DNA: TGTGCCATTCTTTCGGACAGTGCCTACGAGCAGTACGTC. Protein product: CAILSDSAYEQYV.

The table lists this clonotype with a few counts. The V gene is TRBV28, the J gene TRBJ2-3; 10 nucleotides agree with TRBD2. V lost 6 bases and J lost 3; bases outside the gene matches: 6. Germline assignment: CDR1 MDHEN and CDR2 SYDVKM. The CDR3 totals 15 residues. This chain's CDR3 is CASSPGTSATDTQYF. Written as DNA, the CDR3 is TGTGCCAGCAGCCCGGGGACTAGCGCGACAGATACGCAGTATTTT.

The chain has TRBV4-1 and TRBJ2-2; TRBD1 agrees at 10 bases. This CDR3 has 17 amino acids. Germline lookup yields CDR1 MGHRA and CDR2 YSYEKL. J was trimmed by 5 bases and V by 3 bases; bases with no gene match: 9. In DNA, the CDR3 is TGCGCCAGCAGCCACCCAAGGACAGGGGGTAGGACCGGGGAGCTGTTTTTT. This encodes CASSHPRTGGRTGELFF.

This clonotype was detected a few times. V is TRBV4-1 and J is TRBJ2-1; D not resolved. Trimming cost V 0 bases and J 5 bases, with 17 bases left between them. The CDR3 is 17 residues long. Germline V CDR1 and CDR2: MGHRA, YSYEKL. The CDR3 DNA reads as TGCGCCAGCAGCCAAGAGGGGATAGCTGGGTTCCACAATGAGCAGTTCTTC. This encodes CASSQEGIAGFHNEQFF.

J is TRBJ2-2 and V is TRBV6-2 or TRBV6-3, with 10 bases identical to TRBD1. CDR1 is MNHEY, CDR2 SVGEGT, per germline. CDR3 length: 17 amino acids. V was pared by 2 bases and J by 7 bases, with 10 bases of the junction left unmatched. CDR3 in amino acids: CASSYIMTGGADGELFF. DNA of the CDR3: TGTGCCAGCAGTTACATAATGACAGGGGGCGCGGACGGGGAGCTGTTTTTT.

This clonotype was seen more than once but under ten times. The rearrangement uses TRBV5-1 and TRBJ2-1, with D possibly matching TRBD1 (5 bases). The CDR3 consists of 13 residues. CDR1 is SGHRS and CDR2 is YFSETQ in the germline V gene. V lost 6 bases, J lost 8 bases, and 15 bases lay in between. CDR3 nucleotides: TGCGCCAGCACGCCTTCAACAGGCCATGAGCAGTTCTTC. It translates to CASTPSTGHEQFF.

The chain combines TRBV19 with TRBJ1-1; D gene uncertain. Germline loops: CDR1 LNHDA, CDR2 SQIVND (reference sequence). Trimming took 7 bases from V and 4 from J, leaving 13 bases between them. The CDR3 totals 13 residues. The CDR3 nucleotides are TGTGCCAGTACCCGCCGTAGTAGCACTGAAGCTTTCTTT. It codes for CASTRRSSTEAFF.

This clonotype was counted only a few times. The genes are TRBV2 and TRBJ1-3; the D is unclear. Trimming pared 5 bases from V and 0 bases from J, leaving 11 bases between. This CDR3 spans 15 amino acids. In germline, CDR1 is SNHLY, CDR2 FYNNEI. CDR3 bases: TGTGCCAGCAGTATAACCGAAAGCTCTGGAAACACCATATATTTT. It specifies CASSITESSGNTIYF.

V gene TRBV6-5 combines with J gene TRBJ1-2; 7 nucleotides agree with TRBD1. From germline, CDR1 is MNHEY and CDR2 SVGAGI. The CDR3 totals 14 residues. After removal of 2 bases from V and 6 bases from J, the junction contained 6 bases not matched to a gene. CDR3 sequence reads: CASSYGDSNHGYTF. CDR3 in DNA: TGTGCCAGCAGTTACGGGGACAGTAATCATGGCTACACCTTC.

The chain has TRBV7-9 and TRBJ2-7; D may be TRBD1 or TRBD2 (5 bases each). The ends were cut back, 8 bases at V and 2 bases at J, with 10 bases in the middle. Per the germline V gene, CDR1 is SEHNR and CDR2 is FQNEAQ (reference sequence). The CDR3 extends over 12 amino acids. In DNA, the CDR3 is TGTGCCAGCGGGACCTTACCCTACGAGCAGTACGTC. It translates to CASGTLPYEQYV.

This chain joins TRBV24-1 and TRBJ2-5; possible D gene TRBD2, 6 bases. This CDR3 has 13 residues. Germline V gene sequence: CDR1 KGHDR, CDR2 SFDVKD. V lost 2 bases, J lost 5 bases, and 8 bases lay in between. In nucleotides, the CDR3 is TGTGCCACCAGTGATTCAGGGAGGGAGACCCAGTACTTC. Translation gives CATSDSGRETQYF.

This clonotype has at least ten counts. J is TRBJ2-5 and V is TRBV5-6; D unresolved. This CDR3 has 13 residues. The V and J ends lost 0 bases and 3 bases respectively, with 6 bases between them. Germline V gives CDR1 SGHDT, CDR2 YYEEEE. The CDR3 DNA follows: TGTGCCAGCAGCTTGGGACTTGAAGAGACCCAGTACTTC. It yields the protein CASSLGLEETQYF.

A few counts support this clonotype. The chain combines TRBV9 with TRBJ1-3, with 12 positions matching TRBD1. J lost 4 bases, V lost 4 bases, and 9 bases had no gene match. This CDR3 spans 17 amino acids. Per germline, CDR1 SGDLS and CDR2 YYNGEE. Written as DNA, the CDR3 is TGTGCCAGCAGCCTATCCGGGACAGGGGGCCTCGGAAACACCATATATTTT. Protein: CASSLSGTGGLGNTIYF. The full variable domain, its missing parts supplied by reference TRBV9 and TRBJ1-3, is DSGVTQTPKHLITATGQRVTLRCSPRSGDLSVYWYQQSLDQGLQFLIQYYNGEERAKGNILERFSAQQFPDLHSELNLSSLELGDSALYFCASSLSGTGGLGNTIYFGEGSWLTVV.

This clonotype was counted many times. The chain uses TRBV7-6 and TRBJ1-2; the match to TRBD1 covers 7 bases. The CDR3 loop spans 15 amino acids. Trimming at V came to 6 bases and at J to 5 bases, leaving 12 bases not matched to a gene. Per germline, CDR1 SGHVS and CDR2 FNYEAQ. The CDR3 DNA reads TGTGCCAGCAGGGGAAGGGGACAGCCGGTATATGGCTACACCTTC. Its translation is CASRGRGQPVYGYTF. Complete variable domain (other parts from reference TRBV7-6 and TRBJ1-2): GAGVSQSPRYKVTKRGQDVALRCDPISGHVSLYWYRQALGQGPEFLTYFNYEAQQDKSGLPNDRFSAERPEGSISTLTIQRTEQRDSAMYRCASRGRGQPVYGYTFGSGTRLTVV.

About this clonotype: A much larger clone lies one base from this, so it may be a read error. The rearrangement links TRBV7-2 to TRBJ2-1, with 7 bases identical to TRBD2. There are 16 residues in the CDR3. Germline CDR1 is SGHTA and CDR2 is FQGNSA. After removal of 5 bases from V and 6 bases from J, the junction contained 13 bases not matched to a gene. The CDR3 sequence: CASSPPPAGCPNEQFF. CDR3 nucleotide sequence: TGTGCCAGCAGCCCCCCTCCAGCGGGGTGCCCCAATGAGCAGTTCTTC. Variable domain in full (rest from reference TRBV7-2 and TRBJ2-1): GAGVSQSPSNKVTEKGKDVELRCDPISGHTALYWYRQSLGQGLEFLIYFQGNSAPDKSGLPSDRFSAERTGGSVSTLTIQRTQQEDSAVYLCASSPPPAGCPNEQFFGPGTRLTVL.

CDR3 amino acids: CASSSPSDTQYF. CDR3 DNA sequence: TGTGCCAGCAGCTCCCCTTCGGATACGCAGTATTTT. V is TRBV27 and J is TRBJ2-3; no firm D call. Trimming stripped 6 bases from V and 6 bases from J, with 10 bases between. CDR3 size: 12 residues. Per germline, CDR1 MNHEY and CDR2 SMNVEV (reference sequence).

Many counts were recorded for this clonotype. The chain combines TRBV7-3 with TRBJ2-1, with TRBD1 matching 10 bases. The CDR3 is made up of 16 amino acids. Germline values: CDR1 SGHTA, CDR2 FQGTGA. Trimming cost V 5 bases and J 7 bases; bases outside gene matches: 11. CDR3 sequence reads: CASSLRDRGVWNEQFF. The CDR3 nucleotides are TGTGCCAGCAGCCTCAGGGACAGGGGAGTTTGGAATGAGCAGTTCTTC. The full variable domain, with the rest looked up from reference TRBV7-3 and TRBJ2-1, is GAGVSQTPSNKVTEKGKYVELRCDPISGHTALYWYRQSLGQGPEFLIYFQGTGAADDSGLPNDRFFAVRPEGSVSTLKIQRTERGDSAVYLCASSLRDRGVWNEQFFGPGTRLTVL.

DNA of the CDR3: TGTGCCAGCAGCTTGATTATGGGGCCTAACTATGGCTACACCTTC. It encodes CASSLIMGPNYGYTF. The V call is TRBV7-9, the J call TRBJ1-2; possible D gene TRBD1, 5 bases. Germline V gene data show CDR1 as SEHNR and CDR2 as FQNEAQ (reference sequence). The CDR3 runs to 15 residues. Trimming cost V 3 bases and J 0 bases, with 11 bases left between them.

This clonotype has at least ten counts. The genes are TRBV10-3 and TRBJ1-2, with D perhaps matching TRBD1 (5 bases). The V gene's germline CDR1 is ENHRY and CDR2 SYGVKD. The CDR3 has 12 residues. The V end lost 9 bases, the J end lost 5 bases, and 13 bases lay between the germline ends. The CDR3 loop is CAMGEGPYGYTF. CDR3 sequence (DNA): TGTGCCATGGGGGAAGGTCCATATGGCTACACCTTC.

This clonotype was picked up a small number of times. The rearrangement uses TRBV23-1 and TRBJ2-3; D tentatively fits TRBD1 or TRBD2 (5 bases each). TRBV23-1 is placed among ORFs of uncertain function. The CDR3 length is 16 residues. V was trimmed by 3 bases and J by 0 bases, leaving 13 bases between them. CDR3 region: CASSQGVAESTDTQYF. The CDR3 region has the DNA TGCGCCAGCAGTCAGGGGGTTGCGGAGAGCACAGATACGCAGTATTTT.

A few counts support this clonotype. The chain is built from TRBV29-1 and TRBJ1-1; 10 nucleotides match TRBD1. Germline CDR1 is SQVTM and CDR2 is ANQGSEA. V lost 2 bases, J lost 6 bases, and 6 bases stayed unmatched. This CDR3 has 14 residues. CDR3 loop: CSVEPRDRGAEAFF. The CDR3 bases are TGCAGCGTTGAACCAAGGGACAGGGGAGCTGAAGCTTTCTTT.

This clonotype has ten or more counts. The chain links TRBV7-2 to TRBJ2-7; no firm D call. Trimming left V 3 bases short and J 0 bases short, with 6 bases between. The CDR3 length is 13 residues. Per the germline V gene, CDR1 is SGHTA and CDR2 is FQGNSA. The CDR3: CASSFSSSYEQYV. The CDR3 coding sequence is TGTGCCAGCAGCTTTTCGAGCTCCTACGAGCAGTACGTC.